The entry below describes one T cell receptor beta chain. The antigen remains undetermined. The CDR3 is 16 amino acids. V lost 0 bases to trimming and J lost 0 bases, with 9 bases between them. Looked up from germline, CDR1 is MNHEY and CDR2 is SVGAGI. This sample is drawn from a study of cytomegalovirus exposure and HLA in healthy donors. Study-level information: Within an early data release were roughly 90 million unique TCRs drawn from HLA-typed donors. Study-level results: Later analysis suggested links between common viral pathogens and several top significant clusters. Analyses of presence and absence presupposed an approximately uniform sequencing depth across donors.

The primer mix had 60 Vbeta and 13 Jbeta primers. Here immunoSEQ multiplex PCR was the method, and the copy in TCRdb shows in-frame clones only, minus some. The repertoire includes 150,000 to 200,000 clones, about 78% of them detected once, and 1.1% to 1.5% sits in the top ten. This sequence originates from a male donor in good health and CMV-seronegative. The gene calls are TRBV6-5 and TRBJ1-3; D not certain. The sequencing sample was made of PBMCs. The CDR3 loop is CASSYSEVLSGNTIYF. The CDR3 DNA sequence: TGTGCCAGCAGTTACTCTGAGGTCCTCTCTGGAAACACCATATATTTT.